This is a list of T cell receptor beta chains from one sample in a study of T cells in narcolepsy. TCRdb's table, derived via immunoSEQ multiplex PCR, lists solely in-frame clones and lacks some. In the table there are about 33,000 clones, 75% to 90% of which are singletons. Sequencing was carried out using CD45RA- memory CD4+ T cells from PBMCs. These receptors originate from a human donor with narcolepsy. Each CDR3 is given with its conserved first and last residue.

v_gene	j_gene	CDR3aa
TRBV6-5	TRBJ1-1	CATQRGAGTEAFF
TRBV28	TRBJ1-2	CASTPAGGEYYGYTF
TRBV21-1	TRBJ2-7	CASSTRQGSYEQYF
TRBV27	TRBJ2-5	CASSPRGLAGEETQYF
TRBV6-1	TRBJ2-5	CASETGWGQETQYF
TRBV29-1	TRBJ1-1	CSLQRSNTEAFF
TRBV19	TRBJ1-1	CASSHSGKGSTEAFF
TRBV10-1	TRBJ1-5	CASSDARGGMLGQPQHF
TRBV6-4	TRBJ2-5	CASSAKWGETQYF
TRBV11-2	TRBJ2-2	CASSLNRGGGELFF
TRBV18	TRBJ2-2	CASSPRTGGFGELFF
TRBV28	TRBJ2-1	CASSFGGTSSYNEQFF
TRBV9	TRBJ1-1	CASSRHFRQGTEAFF
TRBV5-6	TRBJ2-5	CASSLAPGLGETQYF
TRBV7-9	TRBJ2-7	CASSLDRGPIYEQYF
TRBV4-3	TRBJ2-3	CASSQGSRGGSTDTQYF
TRBV5-6	TRBJ2-3	CASSLRTSATDTQYF
TRBV4-3	TRBJ1-4	CASSQGAGNEKLFF
TRBV9	TRBJ2-1	CASSRDNEQFF
TRBV7-2	TRBJ1-1	CASSSLGGGTEAFF
TRBV6-1	TRBJ2-7	CASSEGTSGLLYEQYF
TRBV10-3	TRBJ2-3	CAISESSSGGLGDTQYF
TRBV9	TRBJ2-5	CASSVQQGNQETQYF